This T cell receptor beta chain was sequenced for a study of response to subunit inactivated influenza vaccine. V was clipped by 3 bases and J by 2 bases, with 12 bases between them. CDR3 length: 14 amino acids. Germline V gene lookup returns CDR1 SQVTM and CDR2 ANQGSEA. This clonotype was counted once. TCRdb independently ran MiXCR on the RT-PCR reads; one entry per CDR3 protein. The data hold approximately 290,000 distinct CDR3 sequences, with around 20% observed a single time. The input for sequencing was PBMCs from blood, taken about 20 months after vaccination. The chain combines TRBV29-1 with TRBJ2-3; possibly TRBD1 for D (5 bases). This sequence originates from a man in his fifties or sixties who received an inactivated influenza vaccine. CDR3 sequence: CSVDGLTATDTQYF. CDR3 sequence (DNA): TGCAGCGTTGATGGGTTGACAGCCACAGATACGCAGTATTTT.